One sample yielded the 18 T cell receptor beta chains listed below, sequenced in a study of T cell changes during pregnancy in multiple sclerosis. The repertoire was sequenced with immunoSEQ multiplex PCR; TCRdb's copy has only in-frame clones and lacks some. Among tens of thousands of clones, 85% to 95% were seen once, and the ten largest hold under 2%. Sequencing used peripheral blood, obtained in the third trimester of pregnancy. The receptors derive from a female donor in good health, enrolled as a control in a pregnancy study.

The chain joins TRBV4-1 to TRBJ2-7; tentatively, D is TRBD2 (6 bases). This CDR3 region has 15 residues. The V gene's germline CDR1 is MGHRA and CDR2 YSYEKL. V lost 1 base and J lost 0, with 10 bases in between. In nucleotides, the CDR3 is TGCGCCAGCAGCCAAGTAGCGGAAAGCTCCTACGAGCAGTACTTC. It encodes CASSQVAESSYEQYF.

CDR3 DNA sequence: TGTGCCAGCAGACCCCCAGGGGGCGAGACCCAGTACTTC. Translated, it gives CASRPPGGETQYF. The chain couples TRBV6-5 to TRBJ2-5, with 8 bases aligning to TRBD1. Per germline, CDR1 MNHEY and CDR2 SVGAGI. Germline trimming cut 6 bases from V and 5 bases from J; bases unmatched to any gene: 5. The CDR3 is 13 residues long.

In its sample, this clone was seen once. The chain links TRBV10-3 to TRBJ2-2, with 12 bases identical to TRBD1. Germline values: CDR1 ENHRY, CDR2 SYGVKD. This CDR3 is 14 amino acids long. The ends lost 8 bases at V and 7 bases at J; junction bases unmatched: 5. The DNA for the CDR3 is TGTGCCATCGGGGACAGGGGGCGCGGCGGGGAGCTGTTTTTT. Its protein product is CAIGDRGRGGELFF.

The V and J genes are TRBV30 and TRBJ1-3; D not certain. The CDR3 runs to 11 residues. Looked up from germline, CDR1 is GTSNPN and CDR2 is SVGIG (reference sequence). Deletions cut 1 base from V and 7 bases from J, with 5 bases between. The CDR3 reads CAWSGGNTIYF. In nucleotides, the CDR3 is TGTGCCTGGAGTGGAGGGAACACCATATATTTT.

This clone was seen a few times. The chain has TRBV4-3 and TRBJ2-1; 9 bases line up with TRBD2. Germline values: CDR1 LGHNA, CDR2 YSLEER. The trim removed 4 bases at V and 7 bases at J, leaving 11 bases unmatched. This CDR3 is built from 16 residues. The CDR3 sequence is CASSLFSGREINEQFF. The CDR3 DNA is TGCGCCAGCAGCCTATTTAGCGGGAGAGAAATTAATGAGCAGTTCTTC.

The V call is TRBV5-4, the J call TRBJ2-7; TRBD2 matches 7 bases. The CDR3 sequence is 13 residues long. V lost 3 bases, J lost 3 bases, and 3 bases stayed unmatched. Germline V gene lookup returns CDR1 SGHNT and CDR2 YYREEE (reference sequence). The CDR3 nucleotides read TGTGCCAGCAGCTGGGGGGGAGGCTACGAGCAGTACTTC. Protein sequence: CASSWGGGYEQYF.

The chain combines TRBV7-2 with TRBJ2-5, with D possibly being TRBD1 (6 bases). The CDR3 is 14 residues long. V gave up 2 bases and J gave up 3 bases, with 10 bases separating them. The germline V gene encodes CDR1 SGHTA and CDR2 FQGNSA. CDR3 sequence reads: CASSLWAGEETQYF. The CDR3 DNA reads TGTGCCAGCAGCTTATGGGCAGGGGAAGAGACCCAGTACTTC.

This clone was observed a handful of times. The V and J genes are TRBV9 and TRBJ2-1; D is unclear. V was trimmed by 4 bases and J by 0 bases, leaving 11 bases between them. The CDR3 runs to 15 residues. Looked up from germline, CDR1 is SGDLS and CDR2 is YYNGEE. The CDR3 region is CASSLDLASYNEQFF. The CDR3 region has the DNA TGTGCCAGCAGCCTAGATCTGGCCTCCTACAATGAGCAGTTCTTC.

A single count supports this clone. The chain recombines TRBV25-1 with TRBJ2-1; 14 bases match TRBD2. After removal of 8 bases from V and 8 bases from J, the junction contained 8 bases not matched to a gene. There are 15 residues in the CDR3. CDR1 is MGHDK and CDR2 is SYGVNS in the germline V gene. Here the CDR3 DNA reads TGTGCCAGCTCCCTCACGGGACTAGCGGGGGATGAGCAGTTCTTC. This encodes CASSLTGLAGDEQFF. Combining the CDR3 with reference TRBV25-1 and TRBJ2-1 gives the whole variable domain EADIYQTPRYLVIGTGKKITLECSQTMGHDKMYWYQQDPGMELHLIHYSYGVNSTEKGDLSSESTVSRIRTEHFPLTLESARPSHTSQYLCASSLTGLAGDEQFFGPGTRLTVL.

The CDR3: CASSSGTFNEQFF. CDR3 in DNA: TGTGCCAGCAGCTCCGGGACTTTCAATGAGCAGTTCTTC. This rearrangement joins TRBV7-3 to TRBJ2-1; D is perhaps TRBD2 (6 bases). Trimming took 4 bases from V and 6 from J, leaving 10 bases between them. The CDR3 sequence is 13 residues long. Germline V gives CDR1 SGHTA, CDR2 FQGTGA.

The rearrangement joins TRBV23-1 to TRBJ2-7; D is possibly TRBD1 (5 bases). TRBV23-1 is noted as an ORF with a role that remains uncertain. The V and J ends lost 4 bases and 13 bases respectively, with 20 bases between them. This CDR3 has 13 amino acids. The CDR3 reads CASSLTSWTPNYF. In DNA form, the CDR3 reads TGCGCCAGCAGTCTTACCTCCTGGACACCGAATTACTTC.

The J gene is TRBJ1-3, the V gene TRBV9, with 10 bases identical to TRBD1. The CDR3 is 15 amino acids. The V gene's germline CDR1 is SGDLS and CDR2 YYNGEE. Trimming removed 0 bases from V and 7 bases from J; junction bases left unmatched: 4. For the CDR3, the DNA is TGTGCCAGCAGCGTAGGGACAGGGGGGGGCAACACCATATATTTT. Translating gives CASSVGTGGGNTIYF.

This chain joins TRBV6-5 and TRBJ1-2; tentative D call: TRBD1 (6 bases). The CDR3 covers 14 residues. Deletions cut 4 bases from V and 5 bases from J, with 14 bases between. Looked up from germline, CDR1 is MNHEY and CDR2 is SVGAGI. CDR3 in DNA: TGTGCCAGCAGTTCGCAAAACCAGGGGTATGGCTACACCTTC. Translating gives CASSSQNQGYGYTF.

The J gene is TRBJ2-5, the V gene TRBV5-1; D not resolved. CDR1 SGHRS and CDR2 YFSETQ come from the germline V gene. V lost 0 bases and J 5 bases, leaving 8 bases between the germline ends. The CDR3 has 13 amino acids. The CDR3: CASSLGQMETQYF. The CDR3 nucleotides are TGCGCCAGCAGCTTGGGTCAGATGGAGACCCAGTACTTC.

The genes are TRBV5-8 and TRBJ2-4; a possible D gene is TRBD1 (6 bases). This CDR3 has 17 amino acids. The V end was cut by 3 bases, the J end by 0 bases, with 16 bases between. Germline V lookup: CDR1 SGHTS, CDR2 YDEGEE. This CDR3 is CASSYVATGLAKNIQYF. For the CDR3, the DNA is TGTGCCAGCAGCTATGTAGCGACAGGCCTAGCCAAAAACATTCAGTACTTC.

The chain has TRBV7-8 and TRBJ2-7; 11 bases align to TRBD1. In germline, CDR1 is SGHVS, CDR2 FQNEAQ. Unmatched junction bases numbered 5, after V lost 1 base and J lost 0 bases. The CDR3 contains 17 residues. For the CDR3, the DNA is TGTGCCAGCAGCTTAGGGACAGGGGGCGCCGGCTCCTACGAGCAGTACTTC. Protein: CASSLGTGGAGSYEQYF.

The chain has TRBV28 and TRBJ1-5; D is undetermined. The germline V and J ends were trimmed by 2 bases and 4 bases, with 12 bases remaining between them. The length of the CDR3 is 15 residues. Per germline, CDR1 MDHEN and CDR2 SYDVKM. CDR3 region: CASSLGTFGNQPQHF. DNA for the CDR3: TGTGCCAGCAGTTTAGGCACCTTCGGGAATCAGCCCCAGCATTTT.

The chain uses TRBV2 and TRBJ2-1; 8 bases map to TRBD2. The J segment lost 3 bases and the V segment lost 2 bases, leaving 18 bases of the junction unmatched. The CDR3 totals 20 residues. The germline V gene encodes CDR1 SNHLY and CDR2 FYNNEI. The CDR3 reads CASSERVLSPAGDNYNEQFF. CDR3 bases: TGTGCCAGCAGTGAAAGGGTCCTGTCGCCAGCGGGAGATAACTACAATGAGCAGTTCTTC.